The entry that follows covers one T cell receptor (beta chain) sequence. No cognate antigen has been identified for it. Nothing much larger sits one base from this clone, and base qualities are not available. These data come from a study of blood T cells in healthy people across ages (dated by TCRdb to between 2014 and 2017). Concerning the study at large: In model experiments, template switching captured roughly one uniquely barcoded TCR beta cDNA molecule for every two T cells. To track age-related changes in TCR beta repertoire diversity, the study relied on deep sequencing normalized with unique cDNA molecular identifiers. Donors were grouped into four age groups: young (average approximately 16 years), middle-aged (39), aged (around 56) and long-lived (82). To avoid experimental bias, donors of different ages were spread randomly across the sequencing lanes. For two donors (one aged 18 to 29 and one aged 80 or older), the study analyzed two additional independent replicas of 1 million unique cDNA reads from the same blood draw.

The library relied on 5' RACE. The run used an Illumina HiSeq 2500. A second PCR of roughly 6 to 12 cycles was performed with a sample-barcoded 5' primer and a J-beta primer mix. A unique molecular identifier was introduced onto each TCR beta cDNA molecule by a template-switch 5' adaptor carrying 12 random nucleotides. Each sample yielded at least 3 million CDR3-containing paired-end reads. The Mint cDNA synthesis kit, primed by a TRBC-specific oligonucleotide, was used to synthesize first-strand cDNA from all RNA. Following uracil-DNA glycosylase treatment, a first 18-cycle PCR with universal primers M1SS and BC2_uni_R was performed on all cDNA. The original pipeline was this. Normalization of each sample was performed by random selection of 1 million high-quality reads, each carrying a distinct molecular identifier. Instead of being binned into consensus sequences, reads that shared molecular identifiers were thrown out. MiTCR, set to a Q25 quality threshold and the strictest error-elimination algorithm, was used for CDR3 identification, clonotype clustering and error correction. A nonparametric unseen species model with Euler transformation was used to estimate a lower bound on total TCR beta diversity. TCRdb reanalyzed the raw reads on its own, using fastp at Q25 for trimming and MiXCR for clone calling, and kept in-frame beta chains. Each entry merges the rows of one CDR3 protein and shows their most common DNA and genes. TCRdb, not the authors, supplied the V and J calls. This sample holds about 970,000 distinct CDR3 sequences; just over 50% were observed only once. The ten most abundant clones make up 20% to 25% of the sample.

The 35 to 40 donors, aged 6 to 90 years, were systemically healthy Caucasian individuals from Russia. Each donor gave approximately 9.3 milliliters of peripheral blood, collected into EDTA-treated Vacutainer tubes. Ficoll-Paque density-gradient centrifugation was used to isolate PBMCs, with at least 7 million obtained per sample. Trizol reagent was used to extract total RNA from PBMCs, with at least 5 micrograms per sample. The percentages of naive CD45RAhigh/CD27high T cells were determined by flow cytometry on a PBMC aliquot from every donor. Clipping removes 4 bases from V and 0 bases from J, with 12 as the unmatched junction base count. The germline V gene sets CDR1 to SGHRS and CDR2 to YFSETQ. Measured from the cysteine to the phenylalanine, the CDR3 is 18 residues long. Just CDR3 DNA is preserved here, 54 bases in frame from base 1. On the study overall, not on this receptor specifically: Since profiling was done on bulk unsorted PBMCs, naive and antigen-experienced compartments could not be conclusively compared. As age increased, observed TCR beta diversity per million T cells dropped in a roughly linear way, and a significant reduction was already evident by age 40. The CMV infection status of donors was not known, potentially confounding age-related changes in expanded clonotypes. Compared with the aged group, the long-lived group had more naive CD4+ T cells, fewer expanded clones and increased TCR diversity, a pattern suggesting age selection. Total diversity estimates from one million sequenced T cells were considered lower bounds and underestimates. Observed TCR beta diversity correlated strongly with the percentage of naive T cells measured by flow cytometry.

In this chain, TRBV5-1 is recombined with TRBJ1-4; 7 junctional bases match TRBD1. The sequence came from a woman aged 55-75 years in good health. Source material: blood. The DNA sequence is given as TGCGCCAGCAGCGCGACCGACAGGGTAGGAGCAACTAATGAAAAACTGTTTTTT. Its amino acids are CASSATDRVGATNEKLFF. With the portions outside the CDR3 filled from the reference TRBV5-1 and TRBJ1-4 genes, the complete variable region becomes KAGVTQTPRYLIKTRGQQVTLSCSPISGHRSVSWYQQTPGQGLQFLFEYFSETQRNKGNFPGRFSGRQFSNSRSEMNVSTLELGDSALYLCASSATDRVGATNEKLFFGSGTQLSVL.